One sample yielded the 16 T cell receptor beta chains listed below, sequenced in a study of blood T cell repertoires in COVID-19. Measured with immunoSEQ multiplex PCR; TCRdb has only the in-frame clones, and not every one. The table records roughly 20,000 clones, around three quarters of them present only once. Sample: peripheral blood. Receptors were obtained from a man in his sixties with active COVID-19.

The J gene is TRBJ2-1, the V gene TRBV5-1; D is possibly TRBD2 (6 bases). Trimming took off 0 bases at V and 4 bases at J, with 14 bases between the two ends. Germline V CDR1 and CDR2: SGHRS, YFSETQ. This CDR3 comprises 16 residues. Here the CDR3 reads CASSLAGVAVYNEQFF. CDR3 in DNA: TGCGCCAGCAGCTTGGCCGGAGTAGCGGTTTACAATGAGCAGTTCTTC. The variable domain in full, with the rest retrieved from reference TRBV5-1 and TRBJ2-1, is KAGVTQTPRYLIKTRGQQVTLSCSPISGHRSVSWYQQTPGQGLQFLFEYFSETQRNKGNFPGRFSGRQFSNSRSEMNVSTLELGDSALYLCASSLAGVAVYNEQFFGPGTRLTVL.

The genes are TRBV21-1 and TRBJ1-1; TRBD1, the table's D call, was not compared with the DNA. TRBV21-1 is a pseudogene. CDR3 size: 13 residues. CDR3 amino acids: CASSSPGNTEAFF. The CDR3 DNA sequence: TGTGCCAGCAGTTCACCAGGGAACACTGAAGCTTTCTTT.

The J gene is TRBJ2-7, the V gene TRBV2, with D perhaps matching TRBD1 (6 bases). CDR3 length equals 14 residues. Germline V CDR1 and CDR2: SNHLY, FYNNEI. V was shortened by 8 bases and J by 2 bases, with 16 bases between the two germline ends. DNA for the CDR3: TGTGCCAGCTCGCTAGGGCAGGGGACCTACGAGCAGTACTTC. Its translation is CASSLGQGTYEQYF.

The gene calls are TRBV30 and TRBJ2-5; 7 positions match TRBD1. The CDR3 has 15 residues. J lost 5 bases, V lost 1 base, and 10 bases had no gene match. Looked up from germline, CDR1 is GTSNPN and CDR2 is SVGIG (reference sequence). The CDR3 is CAWSGPTGAHETQYF. The CDR3 DNA follows: TGTGCCTGGAGTGGCCCTACAGGGGCCCACGAGACCCAGTACTTC.

The chain couples TRBV11-2 to TRBJ1-6, with TRBD1 matching 9 bases. The CDR3 contains 15 residues. Germline V lookup: CDR1 SGHAT, CDR2 FQNNGV. The ends lost 6 bases at V and 5 bases at J; junction bases unmatched: 5. The CDR3 is CASREWTGDNSPLHF. CDR3 DNA sequence: TGTGCCAGCAGAGAGTGGACAGGGGATAATTCACCCCTCCACTTT.

The rearrangement links TRBV27 to TRBJ2-7, with D possibly TRBD2 on 7 matching bases. Germline V CDR1 and CDR2: MNHEY, SMNVEV (reference sequence). Trimming stripped 6 bases from V and 1 base from J, with 16 bases between. The CDR3 has 15 amino acids. The CDR3 nucleotides read TGTGCCAGCAGGGGGGGCGGGAGTTGGTCCTACGAGCAGTACTTC. Translation gives CASRGGGSWSYEQYF.

CDR3 sequence: CASSLAGGGRDTQYF. For the CDR3, the DNA is TGCGCCAGCAGCTTAGCGGGAGGGGGTCGGGATACGCAGTATTTT. The rearrangement uses TRBV5-1 and TRBJ2-3; 10 bases line up with TRBD2. With V trimmed by 2 bases and J by 6 bases, 6 bases remained unmatched. Germline V lookup: CDR1 SGHRS, CDR2 YFSETQ. The CDR3 sequence is 15 residues long. The full variable domain, with the rest looked up from reference TRBV5-1 and TRBJ2-3, is KAGVTQTPRYLIKTRGQQVTLSCSPISGHRSVSWYQQTPGQGLQFLFEYFSETQRNKGNFPGRFSGRQFSNSRSEMNVSTLELGDSALYLCASSLAGGGRDTQYFGPGTRLTVL.

The rearrangement joins TRBV5-1 to TRBJ2-3, with D possibly being TRBD2 (6 bases). Trimming took 6 bases from V and 3 from J, leaving 17 bases between them. The CDR3 runs to 15 residues. CDR1 is SGHRS and CDR2 is YFSETQ in the germline V gene. The CDR3 sequence is CASIRRARETDTQYF. DNA of the CDR3: TGCGCCAGCATTAGGAGGGCTAGGGAGACAGATACGCAGTATTTT.

The chain employs TRBV5-5 and TRBJ2-3, with TRBD2 as a possible D gene (6 bases). The CDR3 loop spans 14 amino acids. Germline V gives CDR1 SGHKS, CDR2 YYEKEE (reference sequence). Trimming took off 0 bases at V and 4 bases at J, with 9 bases between the two ends. The CDR3 is CASSLDGGSDTQYF. The CDR3, as DNA: TGTGCCAGCAGCTTGGATGGGGGGTCAGATACGCAGTATTTT.

CDR3 nucleotides: TGCAGCGTTGCCGACGGGTACGCTGAAGCTTTCTTT. Protein sequence: CSVADGYAEAFF. The rearrangement joins TRBV29-1 to TRBJ1-1; D remains unclear. The ends were cut back, 4 bases at V and 6 bases at J, with 12 bases in the middle. This CDR3 is built from 12 residues. Germline loops: CDR1 SQVTM, CDR2 ANQGSEA.

This clone counts as medium-sized (0.01 to 0.1%). The genes are TRBV19 and TRBJ1-6, with a weak D call TRBD1 (5 bases). Germline values: CDR1 LNHDA, CDR2 SQIVND (reference sequence). V lost 5 bases and J lost 8, with 13 bases in between. This CDR3 comprises 14 residues. The CDR3 reads CASSVNPRDSPLHF. CDR3 DNA sequence: TGTGCCAGTAGTGTCAACCCCAGGGATTCACCCCTCCACTTT. Looking up the rest from reference TRBV19 and TRBJ1-6 gives the full variable domain: DGGITQSPKYLFRKEGQNVTLSCEQNLNHDAMYWYRQDPGQGLRLIYYSQIVNDFQKGDIAEGYSVSREKKESFPLTVTSAQKNPTAFYLCASSVNPRDSPLHFGNGTRLTVT.

CDR3: CATLRTGDNEQFF. The CDR3 DNA sequence: TGTGCCACCCTCCGGACAGGGGACAATGAGCAGTTCTTC. This chain uses TRBV24-1 with TRBJ2-1; 9 bases align to TRBD1. This CDR3 has 13 residues. J was trimmed by 5 bases and V by 9 bases; bases with no gene match: 4. Germline lookup yields CDR1 KGHDR and CDR2 SFDVKD.

This chain joins TRBV3-1 (or the pseudogene TRBV3-2) and TRBJ2-7; 8 bases match TRBD2. Germline-derived CDR1 and CDR2 are LGHDT and YNNKEL (reference sequence). With 4 bases clipped from V and 4 bases from J, the junction kept 6 bases outside the gene matches. The CDR3 covers 14 residues. CDR3 in amino acids: CASSLAGSGYEQYF. In nucleotides, the CDR3 is TGTGCCAGCAGCCTAGCGGGAAGCGGTTACGAGCAGTACTTC.

The sample holds one count of this clone. CDR3 region: CASSQGRDRASEQYF. The CDR3 bases are TGTGCCAGCAGCCAAGGAAGGGACAGGGCCTCCGAGCAGTACTTC. The rearrangement links TRBV3-1 (or the pseudogene TRBV3-2) to TRBJ2-7, with 9 bases lining up with TRBD1. CDR1 and CDR2 from the germline V gene are LGHDT and YNNKEL (reference sequence). V was pared by 1 base and J by 6 bases, with 7 bases of the junction left unmatched. This CDR3 has 15 amino acids.

This clone has only one observation. The chain combines TRBV19 with TRBJ1-4; no definite D call. The CDR3 sequence is 15 residues long. V lost 0 bases and J lost 0, with 5 bases in between. CDR1 is LNHDA and CDR2 is SQIVND in the germline V gene (reference sequence). The CDR3 spells CASSIDRSTNEKLFF. The DNA for the CDR3 is TGTGCCAGTAGTATAGACAGGTCAACTAATGAAAAACTGTTTTTT.

V is TRBV7-6 and J is TRBJ1-1; D is possibly TRBD1 (5 bases). Germline V lookup: CDR1 SGHVS, CDR2 FNYEAQ. CDR3 size: 16 residues. The V end was cut by 1 base, the J end by 1 base, with 13 bases between. The CDR3 loop reads CASSLGPTDRNTEAFF. The CDR3 DNA reads as TGTGCCAGCAGCTTAGGGCCCACAGACAGGAACACTGAAGCTTTCTTT.